Included here is one T cell receptor beta chain sequence, with context. The target antigen is unknown. Every isolated RNA sample was fully reverse transcribed, so sequencing captured expressed TCRB transcripts. The protocol was immunoSEQ multiplex PCR, while the TCRdb copy is restricted to in-frame clones and leaves out a portion. The data contain about 360,000 clones, 10% to 15% of them singletons. Only one heparinised blood draw was taken per donor, and its volume averaged around 120 mL. Unmatched junction bases numbered 9, after V lost 7 bases and J lost 6 bases. Germline V gene lookup returns CDR1 MNHNY and CDR2 SVGAGI (reference sequence). The CDR3 runs 14 residues. The source of the sample is a study of beta chain features in type 1 diabetes. Overall study findings and caveats: The cDNA sequencing approach could over-represent high-TCR-expressing cells. Across all four CD4+ subsets, people with type 1 diabetes showed modestly shorter TCRB CDR3s.

The chain uses TRBV6-6 and TRBJ1-2, with 9 bases matching TRBD1. Sequencing input: naive CD4+ T cells from blood. This TCR was recovered from a woman younger than 30 with type 1 diabetes. The CDR3 region is CASTTPGTGNGYTF. The CDR3 nucleotides read TGTGCCAGCACTACGCCCGGGACAGGGAATGGCTACACCTTC.